This T cell receptor (beta chain) was retrieved from a study of cytomegalovirus exposure and HLA in healthy donors. Primers: 60 Vbeta forward and 13 Jbeta reverse. Libraries were prepared by immunoSEQ multiplex PCR; TCRdb keeps only in-frame clonotypes and omits some of them. The repertoire holds about 150,000 clones, roughly 70% seen once, with 2.1% in the top ten. This clone occurred a few times. V was trimmed by 5 bases and J by 4 bases, leaving 14 bases between them. The CDR3 length is 14 residues. Germline loops: CDR1 MNHNS, CDR2 SASEGT. V gene TRBV6-1 combines with J gene TRBJ1-2; weak D call: TRBD1 (6 bases). Source material: PBMCs. This sequence was found in a man between 25 and 39 years old in good health and CMV-seronegative. CDR3 residues: CASSNRDLVYGYTF. CDR3 coding DNA: TGTGCCAGCAGTAACAGGGACCTCGTCTATGGCTACACCTTC.